The 7 T cell receptor beta chains in this list originate from one sample, sequenced in a study of a mutant IDH1 vaccine in newly diagnosed glioma (dated by TCRdb to about 2021). Receptors were amplified or captured by the immunoSEQ multiplex PCR assay. TCRdb holds this immuneACCESS table with in-frame rearrangements only. Some clones are missing; in checked studies, unresolved V genes explain under half, and the rest has no known cause. This sample gives about 62,000 clones in total; under 85% of them show up just once. The ten top clones hold roughly 4% of the sample. The sample's time point label, decoded: week 47, end of study. A 20-mer mutant IDH1 peptide at 300 micrograms in Montanide made up each vaccine dose, which was injected subcutaneously together with topical imiquimod. These TCRs are of unknown antigen specificity. The input for sequencing was PBMCs, taken from a glioma patient whose treatment included an IDH1 peptide vaccine. The receptors shown here come from a man aged 25-45 years with glioma.

The chain combines TRBV7-9 with TRBJ1-1, with a possible D match to TRBD1 (6 bases). The V gene lost 5 bases and the J gene lost 0 bases, with 13 bases spanning the gap. CDR3 size: 15 residues. Germline-derived CDR1 and CDR2 are SEHNR and FQNEAQ (reference sequence). For the CDR3, the DNA is TGTGCCAGCAGCCGAACCGACAGGTTGAACACTGAAGCTTTCTTT. Translating gives CASSRTDRLNTEAFF.

This chain connects TRBV27 to TRBJ2-7; TRBD1 matches at 11 bases. V shed 1 base, J shed 4 bases, and the junction held 3 bases outside the gene matches. Germline values: CDR1 MNHEY, CDR2 SMNVEV (reference sequence). The CDR3 length is 15 residues. Here the CDR3 DNA reads TGTGCCAGCAGTTTATACGGGACAGGGGGGTACGAGCAGTACTTC. This gives the protein CASSLYGTGGYEQYF.

V is TRBV28 and J is TRBJ1-3; 7 nucleotides line up with TRBD1. Germline V gene data show CDR1 as MDHEN and CDR2 as SYDVKM. V was clipped by 5 bases and J by 3 bases; unmatched bases: 4. The CDR3 runs 14 residues. This CDR3 reads CASSPPGGGNTIYF. CDR3 DNA sequence: TGTGCCAGCAGTCCCCCAGGGGGTGGAAACACCATATATTTT.

The gene calls are TRBV9 and TRBJ2-1; 14 positions agree with TRBD2. The ends lost 5 bases at V and 0 bases at J; junction bases unmatched: 13. CDR1 is SGDLS and CDR2 is YYNGEE in the germline V gene. The CDR3 contains 20 residues. The CDR3 sequence is CASRPRGLAGGSISYNEQFF. Written as DNA, the CDR3 is TGTGCCAGCAGGCCCCGTGGACTAGCGGGGGGCTCCATCTCCTACAATGAGCAGTTCTTC. The full variable domain, its missing parts supplied by reference TRBV9 and TRBJ2-1, is DSGVTQTPKHLITATGQRVTLRCSPRSGDLSVYWYQQSLDQGLQFLIQYYNGEERAKGNILERFSAQQFPDLHSELNLSSLELGDSALYFCASRPRGLAGGSISYNEQFFGPGTRLTVL.

CDR3 sequence (DNA): TGCGCCAGCAGCTTGGCAACAGGGGGCTCCTACAATGAGCAGTTCTTC. Translated, it gives CASSLATGGSYNEQFF. The chain combines TRBV5-1 with TRBJ2-1, with 8 bases aligning to TRBD1. The CDR3 has 16 residues. The germline V gene has CDR1 SGHRS and CDR2 YFSETQ. Losses at the gene ends were 0 bases for V and 0 bases for J; bases not matched to a gene: 2.

This chain uses TRBV5-1 with TRBJ1-6, with 7 bases fitting TRBD1. V was clipped by 4 bases and J by 7 bases; unmatched bases: 14. From germline, CDR1 is SGHRS and CDR2 YFSETQ. CDR3 length equals 17 residues. The CDR3 nucleotides are TGCGCCAGCAGCGGCTCCCAGGGGACAGCTTCAAATTCACCCCTCCACTTT. Its protein product is CASSGSQGTASNSPLHF.

The V gene is TRBV16, the J gene TRBJ1-1, with D perhaps matching TRBD1 (5 bases). Between the trimmed V and J ends, which lost 4 bases and 1 base, there was a span of 13 bases. Germline-derived CDR1 and CDR2 are KGHSY and FQNENV. The CDR3 has 15 residues. CDR3 sequence (DNA): TGTGCCAGCAGCCTTTCCGGGACGGCGAACACTGAAGCTTTCTTT. It specifies CASSLSGTANTEAFF.